Listed below are T cell receptor beta chains from one sample, sequenced in a study of identical twins. One entry per CDR3 protein results from TCRdb running MiXCR on the 5' RACE reads. The sample has about 240,000 distinct CDR3 sequences, over 9.5% seen once. The specimen was memory T cells sorted from blood. The receptors originated from a man aged 50 to 60 in good health. CDR3s include the opening cysteine and the closing phenylalanine or tryptophan. Each record gives: clone size, D gene, J gene, CDR3 length, V gene, CDR3 DNA, CDR3 protein. The D gene is left open where the match is weak. Some rows mark clone size as missing; the rest say once, few, many or name a class of expanded clone.

many	TRBD1	TRBJ2-1	12	TRBV12-3/TRBV12-4	TGTGCCATCGGACAGGGGTACAATGAGCAGTTCTTC	CAIGQGYNEQFF
few	TRBD1	TRBJ2-7	14	TRBV10-2	TGCGCCAGCAGTGAAGGGGGCCCGTATGCTGAGCAGTACTTC	CASSEGGPYAEQYF
few	TRBD1	TRBJ1-2	16	TRBV5-6	TGTGCCAGCATCGACCGGTCACAGGGGGCTCTCTATGGCTACACCTTC	CASIDRSQGALYGYTF
few	TRBD1	TRBJ1-1	14	TRBV14	TGTGCCAGCAGCCTTCGGACAGGGGCCTCGGAAGCTTTCTTT	CASSLRTGASEAFF
NA	TRBD1	TRBJ2-7	14	TRBV5-6	TGTGCCAGCAGCCCACAGGGGAACGCTGGTGAGCAGTACTTC	CASSPQGNAGEQYF
many	TRBD1	TRBJ1-4	15	TRBV6-5	TGTGCCAGCAGTTTAACAGGGGGCAGCGGTGAAAAACTGTTTTTT	CASSLTGGSGEKLFF
many	NA	TRBJ2-3	15	TRBV2	TGTGCCAGCAGCCTTAACGGGAGAAGCACAGATACGCAGTATTTT	CASSLNGRSTDTQYF
NA	TRBD1	TRBJ2-1	16	TRBV18	TGTGCCAGCTCACCACTTGCGACAGGGAGAGGCAATGAGCAGTTCTTC	CASSPLATGRGNEQFF
NA	NA	TRBJ1-1	15	TRBV6-5	TGTGCCAGCAGTTACTCCCCGACTATGAACACTGAAGCTTTCTTT	CASSYSPTMNTEAFF
NA	TRBD2	TRBJ2-3	16	TRBV5-1	TGCGCCAGCAGCTTCGGACTAGCGGGATACACAGATACGCAGTATTTT	CASSFGLAGYTDTQYF
NA	NA	TRBJ2-2	15	TRBV25-1	TGTGCCAGCAGTGAAAGTGAGAGGATTGCCGGGGAGCTGTTTTTT	CASSESERIAGELFF
once	TRBD1	TRBJ1-4	13	TRBV10-2	TGCGCCAGCGCCGGGACAGCGAATGAAAAACTGTTTTTT	CASAGTANEKLFF
NA	NA	TRBJ2-7	12	TRBV20-1	TGCAGTGCTAGTAGTATTACCTACGAGCAGTACTTC	CSASSITYEQYF
many	NA	TRBJ1-4	15	TRBV6-2/TRBV6-3	TGTGCCAGCAGTGGATACAGCACAACTAATGAAAAACTGTTTTTT	CASSGYSTTNEKLFF
many	NA	TRBJ2-1	11	TRBV12-3/TRBV12-4	TGTGCCAGCAGTGAGCTGGATGAGCAGTTCTTC	CASSELDEQFF
NA	NA	TRBJ2-5	16	TRBV28	TGTGCCAGCAGTCCCGTCTCTTTTCGGGGCGGGGAGACCCAGTACTTC	CASSPVSFRGGETQYF
many	NA	TRBJ2-7	16	TRBV4-3	TGCGCCAGCAGCCAAGGAATCGCAGGGAGCTCCTACGAGCAGTACTTC	CASSQGIAGSSYEQYF
many	NA	TRBJ2-7	12	TRBV7-9	TGTGCCAGCAGGAGAGACAGCTACGAGCAGTACTTC	CASRRDSYEQYF
many	TRBD2	TRBJ2-1	15	TRBV5-1	TGCGCCAGCAGCTTGGCGACGGGGGGGCATAATGAGCAGTTCTTC	CASSLATGGHNEQFF
few	NA	TRBJ2-7	14	TRBV4-2	TGTGCCAGCAGCGGTAGGGCTCAGGGCTACGAGCAGTACTTC	CASSGRAQGYEQYF
many	NA	TRBJ1-1	13	TRBV4-1	TGCGCCAGCAGCCAAGGTGTGAACACTGAAGCTTTCTTT	CASSQGVNTEAFF
many	NA	TRBJ1-4	14	TRBV12-3/TRBV12-4	TGTGCCAGCAGTTTGAACAGCCGCAATGAAAAACTGTTTTTT	CASSLNSRNEKLFF
many	TRBD1	TRBJ1-2	13	TRBV4-3	TGCGCCAGCAGCCGGACAGGGGACTATGGCTACACCTTC	CASSRTGDYGYTF
many	NA	TRBJ2-7	15	TRBV27	TGTGCCAGCAGTCCCACCGGAAACCAGCACCACGAGCAGTACTTC	CASSPTGNQHHEQYF
NA	TRBD2	TRBJ2-1	14	TRBV3-1	TGTGCCAGCAGCCCACTAGCGGGTTACAATGAGCAGTTCTTC	CASSPLAGYNEQFF
many	TRBD2	TRBJ2-2	13	TRBV20-1	TGCAGTGCTACTAGCGGGAGGGCCGGGGAGCTGTTTTTT	CSATSGRAGELFF
few	NA	TRBJ2-5	13	TRBV12-3/TRBV12-4	TGTGCCAGCACCCTTAAAGGAGGAGAGACCCAGTACTTC	CASTLKGGETQYF
many	NA	TRBJ2-7	14	TRBV15	TGTGCCACCAGCAGAGAGGGCAGGGGACGGGAGCAGTACTTC	CATSREGRGREQYF
many	TRBD1	TRBJ1-2	15	TRBV15	TGTGCCACCAGCAGAGATCATGGGACAGCCTATGGCTACACCTTC	CATSRDHGTAYGYTF
NA	TRBD2	TRBJ2-1	15	TRBV5-4	TGTGCCAGCAGCTTGGATAGCGGGGGCTACAATGAGCAGTTCTTC	CASSLDSGGYNEQFF
many	NA	TRBJ2-2	14	TRBV7-8	TGTGCCAGCAGTCGCCGACGGATCACCGGGGAGCTGTTTTTT	CASSRRRITGELFF
many	NA	TRBJ2-2	12	TRBV12-5	TGTGCTAGTGGTCTAGACACCGGGGAGCTGTTTTTT	CASGLDTGELFF
NA	NA	TRBJ1-4	15	TRBV11-2	TGTGCCAGCAGTCAGACAGAGGTGACTAATGAAAAACTGTTTTTT	CASSQTEVTNEKLFF
NA	NA	TRBJ2-2	13	TRBV6-1	TGTGCCAGCAGACAGGGGAACACCGGGGAGCTGTTTTTT	CASRQGNTGELFF
NA	TRBD1	TRBJ1-2	12	TRBV5-1	TGCGCCAGCAGCGTACAGGGGGATGGCTACACCTTC	CASSVQGDGYTF
many	TRBD1	TRBJ1-1	16	TRBV6-5	TGTGCCAGCAGTTCTCCGGGACAGGGGAGGCTCACTGAAGCTTTCTTT	CASSSPGQGRLTEAFF
few	NA	TRBJ1-2	12	TRBV7-2	TGTGCCAGCAGCTTAGGGTTCCGTGGCTACACCTTC	CASSLGFRGYTF
NA	NA	TRBJ2-5	14	TRBV4-1	TGCGCCAGCAGCCAAGATTGGGGTGAAGGGACCCAGTACTTC	CASSQDWGEGTQYF
NA	NA	TRBJ1-3	15	TRBV14	TGTGCCAGCAGCCCGGGCTTCTTACTATGGAACACCATATATTTT	CASSPGFLLWNTIYF
few	NA	TRBJ2-5	13	TRBV5-1	TGCGCCAGCAGCATTGGGACTGTGGAGACCCAGTACTTC	CASSIGTVETQYF
few	NA	TRBJ2-1	16	TRBV9	TGTGCCAGCAGCGTAGGCGGGGATCCTATGTACAATGAGCAGTTCTTC	CASSVGGDPMYNEQFF
many	TRBD1	TRBJ1-1	14	TRBV5-1	TGCGCCAGCAGTCTCACAGGGGGTTGGACTGAAGCTTTCTTT	CASSLTGGWTEAFF
many	NA	TRBJ1-1	18	TRBV11-2	TGTGCCAGCAGCTCACCCGGACAGCAAGCTTACATGAACACTGAAGCTTTCTTT	CASSSPGQQAYMNTEAFF
many	NA	TRBJ2-1	13	TRBV20-1	TGCAGTGCTAGAGCTGGACTCTCCAATGAGCAGTTCTTC	CSARAGLSNEQFF
many	NA	TRBJ2-7	11	TRBV12-3/TRBV12-4	TGTGCCAGCACCCAGACGGGCGAGCAGTACTTC	CASTQTGEQYF
many	NA	TRBJ1-1	13	TRBV12-3/TRBV12-4	TGTGCCAGCAGCCTCACCACGGGCACTGAAGCTTTCTTT	CASSLTTGTEAFF
few	NA	TRBJ1-1	16	TRBV20-1	TGCAGTGCTAGAGACGCGAACGGACCCACGGTTGGCGGAGCTTTCTTT	CSARDANGPTVGGAFF
many	NA	TRBJ1-5	19	TRBV6-2/TRBV6-3	TGTGCCAGCAGTTACTCGTCGAGGTCGGGCTTCGGGGGCAATCAGCCCCAGCATTTT	CASSYSSRSGFGGNQPQHF
few	TRBD1	TRBJ1-1	15	TRBV5-1	TGCGCCAGCACCATCTCCGGGACAGGGGTTACTGAAGCTTTCTTT	CASTISGTGVTEAFF